The 3 T cell receptor beta chains given below trace back to one sample, sequenced in a study of CD8 T cells in Susac syndrome (dated by TCRdb to 2018 to 2020). Receptors were amplified or captured by the immunoSEQ multiplex PCR assay. RNA was extracted with the RNeasy kit and about 0.5 to 1 ug was reverse transcribed using random hexamers. The public reads were run again by TCRdb, first through fastp at Q25 and then through MiXCR, and only productive beta chains were kept. For every CDR3 protein sequence, its rows merge into one entry that carries the most common genes and DNA. This sample holds about 100,000 distinct CDR3 sequences; approximately 95% were observed only once. The ten largest clones take up around 0.32% of the sample. Sample: CD8+ T cells from PBMCs. The source is a human donor in good health.

The rearrangement links TRBV7-8 to TRBJ2-1; 10 bases match TRBD2. The length of the CDR3 is 15 residues. Germline CDR1 is SGHVS and CDR2 is FQNEAQ. The V gene end was trimmed by 4 bases and the J gene end by 4 bases; junction bases not matched to a gene: 4. The CDR3 is CASSSASGGYNEQFF. For the CDR3, the DNA is TGTGCCAGCAGCTCCGCTAGCGGGGGTTACAATGAGCAGTTCTTC.

The V call is TRBV5-1, the J call TRBJ1-2; D not certain. Germline V gene data show CDR1 as SGHRS and CDR2 as YFSETQ. This CDR3 is 15 amino acids long. The V gene lost 1 base and the J gene lost 7 bases, with 17 bases spanning the gap. The CDR3 reads CASSLHAGYVGGYTF. CDR3 DNA sequence: TGCGCCAGCAGCTTGCACGCAGGTTATGTTGGTGGCTACACCTTC.

The chain combines TRBV5-1 with TRBJ2-7; 9 positions match TRBD1. Trimming took 4 bases from V and 3 from J; bases not matched to a gene: 8. Germline assignment: CDR1 SGHRS and CDR2 YFSETQ. The CDR3 loop spans 15 amino acids. Here the CDR3 DNA reads TGCGCCAGCAGCCCGGGACAGGGTCCCTTCTACGAGCAGTACTTC. It is translated as CASSPGQGPFYEQYF.